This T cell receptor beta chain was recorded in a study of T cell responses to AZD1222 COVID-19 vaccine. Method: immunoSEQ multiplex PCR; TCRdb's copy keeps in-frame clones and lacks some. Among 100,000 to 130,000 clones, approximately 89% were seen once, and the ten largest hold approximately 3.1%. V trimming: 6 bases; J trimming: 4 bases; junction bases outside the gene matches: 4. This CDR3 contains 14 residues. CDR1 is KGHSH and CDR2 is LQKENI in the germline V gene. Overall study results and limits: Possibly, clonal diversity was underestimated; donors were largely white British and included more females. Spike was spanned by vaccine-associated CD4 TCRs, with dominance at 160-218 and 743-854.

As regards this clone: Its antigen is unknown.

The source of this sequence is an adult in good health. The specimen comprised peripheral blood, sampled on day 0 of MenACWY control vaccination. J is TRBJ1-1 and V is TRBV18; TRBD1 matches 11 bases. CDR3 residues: CASSPGTGGTEAFF. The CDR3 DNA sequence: TGTGCCAGCTCCCCCGGGACAGGGGGCACTGAAGCTTTCTTT.